Shown below are 17 T cell receptor beta chains from a single sample sequenced in a study of blood T cells in healthy people across ages. A second PCR, run for roughly 7 to 12 cycles, used a sample-barcoded 5' primer plus a J-beta primer mix. TCRdb analysed the 5' RACE reads with MiXCR anew, one entry per CDR3 protein. The top ten clones hold roughly 10% of a sample with 900,000 to 950,000 distinct CDR3 sequences, under 35% of them seen once. This sample was shared with a second study, whose subject was T cells of mothers and their children.

Sequencing was performed on blood. These receptors were obtained from a woman aged 40 to 50 in good health.

With regard to this clonotype: A much larger clonotype is one base distant, so this may be a read error. The chain couples TRBV7-3 to TRBJ2-7, with 8 bases matching TRBD1. Germline V lookup: CDR1 SGHTA, CDR2 FQGTGA. The CDR3 spans 15 residues. CDR3 DNA sequence: TGTGCCGGCAGCTTATCGGGACAGGTTGGAAACGAGCAGTACTTC. The encoded protein is CAGSLSGQVGNEQYF.

This clonotype was observed at least ten times. The chain is built from TRBV6-4 and TRBJ2-1, with TRBD2 matching over 9 bases. The CDR3 has 14 amino acids. Germline V gene sequence: CDR1 MRHNA, CDR2 SNTAGT. V shed 2 bases and J 6 bases; nucleotides not matched to a gene: 2. CDR3 sequence: CASSDGAGGNEQFF. As DNA, the CDR3 is TGTGCCAGCAGTGACGGAGCGGGGGGCAATGAGCAGTTCTTC.

This clonotype occurred a few times. The chain combines TRBV20-1 with TRBJ2-1; TRBD2 matches 7 bases. The CDR3 is made up of 14 amino acids. Looked up from germline, CDR1 is DFQATT and CDR2 is SNEGSKA (reference sequence). J was trimmed by 0 bases and V by 5 bases; bases with no gene match: 4. For the CDR3, the DNA is TGCAGTGCTGACGGACTAGGCTCCTACAATGAGCAGTTCTTC. Residues: CSADGLGSYNEQFF.

With respect to this clonotype: A junction boundary mismatches the germline segment, possibly from a read error. This chain connects TRBV7-2 to TRBJ1-1; 7 bases are shared with TRBD1. Germline values: CDR1 SGHTA, CDR2 FQGNSA. The CDR3 length is 17 residues. This CDR3 is CASSHSRGTIGNTQAFF. For the CDR3, the DNA is TGTGCCAGCAGCCACTCCAGGGGGACGATTGGGAACACTCAAGCTTTCTTT.

A word on this clonotype: A much larger clone lies a single base off, so this may be a read error. The rearrangement joins TRBV7-3 to TRBJ2-5, with TRBD2 matching over 13 bases. The CDR3 runs to 17 residues. Germline V gene data show CDR1 as SGHTA and CDR2 as FQGTGA. The CDR3 reads CAGSSLPGLAGQETQYF. The CDR3 DNA reads as TGTGCCGGCAGCTCCCTGCCGGGACTAGCGGGGCAAGAGACCCAGTACTTC.

This clonotype turned up a few times. This chain uses TRBV10-3 with TRBJ1-6, with TRBD1 matching 10 bases. This CDR3 is 15 amino acids long. Germline V gene data show CDR1 as ENHRY and CDR2 as SYGVKD. J was trimmed by 9 bases and V by 4 bases; bases with no gene match: 6. CDR3: CAISAGTGVASPLHF. Here the CDR3 DNA reads TGTGCCATCAGTGCAGGGACAGGGGTTGCTTCACCCCTCCACTTT.

This clonotype was detected ten times or more. The chain joins TRBV12-3 or TRBV12-4 to TRBJ2-6; 10 positions agree with TRBD1. V gave up 6 bases and J gave up 0 bases; unmatched junction bases: 8. The CDR3 runs 18 residues. DNA for the CDR3: TGTGCCAGCAGCCTCCGGGACAGGGGTCTCTCTGGGGCCAACGTCCTGACTTTC. This encodes CASSLRDRGLSGANVLTF.

This clonotype was detected many times. This chain links TRBV20-1 with TRBJ2-5; a possible D gene is TRBD1 (6 bases). V lost 6 bases, J lost 5 bases, and 13 bases lay in between. This CDR3 is 12 amino acids long. The V gene's germline CDR1 is DFQATT and CDR2 SNEGSKA (reference sequence). The CDR3 protein is CSADQGIETQYF. DNA for the CDR3: TGCAGTGCGGATCAGGGGATTGAGACCCAGTACTTC.

The V gene is TRBV5-5, the J gene TRBJ1-6; no firm D call. CDR1 is SGHKS and CDR2 is YYEKEE in the germline V gene (reference sequence). Trimming pared 0 bases from V and 7 bases from J, leaving 8 bases between. The CDR3 sequence is 14 residues long. CDR3 amino acids: CASSLEGWNSPLHF. Here the CDR3 DNA reads TGTGCCAGCAGCTTGGAGGGCTGGAATTCACCCCTCCACTTT.

This clonotype was picked up many times. The chain's CDR3 is CAISGEIGGAYNEQFF. The CDR3 nucleotides read TGTGCCATCAGTGGGGAGATCGGGGGGGCCTACAATGAGCAGTTCTTC. J is TRBJ2-1 and V is TRBV10-3, with TRBD2 matching 8 bases. Germline loops: CDR1 ENHRY, CDR2 SYGVKD. V was clipped by 4 bases and J by 2 bases; unmatched bases: 7. The CDR3 has 16 residues.

This clonotype showed up many times. V usage is TRBV12-3 or TRBV12-4 and J usage is TRBJ1-2; D is uncertain. CDR3 size: 12 residues. The ends were cut back, 7 bases at V and 7 bases at J, with 13 bases in the middle. CDR3 residues: CASNVGGLGYTF. The DNA of the CDR3 is TGTGCCAGCAATGTGGGTGGGCTTGGCTACACCTTC.

J is TRBJ1-5 and V is TRBV20-1; possible D gene TRBD1, 5 bases. CDR1 and CDR2 from the germline V gene are DFQATT and SNEGSKA (reference sequence). The CDR3 length is 12 residues. With 3 bases removed from V and 7 bases from J, the gap between germline ends came to 10 bases. The CDR3 protein is CSASDRRQPQHF. CDR3 DNA sequence: TGCAGTGCTAGTGACAGACGCCAGCCCCAGCATTTT.

The chain combines TRBV6-1 with TRBJ2-3; the match to TRBD2 covers 7 bases. With 7 bases clipped from V and 5 bases from J, the junction kept 9 bases outside the gene matches. CDR1 is MNHNS and CDR2 is SASEGT in the germline V gene. The CDR3 runs 14 residues. The CDR3 protein is CASTEREGGDTQYF. CDR3 bases: TGTGCCAGCACGGAAAGGGAGGGTGGAGATACGCAGTATTTT.

The rearrangement joins TRBV20-1 to TRBJ2-2; no reliable D call. In germline, CDR1 is DFQATT, CDR2 SNEGSKA (reference sequence). With 1 base removed from V and 1 base from J, the gap between germline ends came to 7 bases. CDR3 length: 14 amino acids. Here the CDR3 reads CSARVSLNTGELFF. CDR3 coding DNA: TGCAGTGCTAGAGTTAGCCTGAACACCGGGGAGCTGTTTTTT.

The chain carries TRBV21-1 and TRBJ2-7; the D call of TRBD1 is as the table states it, not checked on the DNA. TRBV21-1 is a listed pseudogene. There are 13 residues in the CDR3. The CDR3 protein is CAGLETGEREQYF. The CDR3 bases are TGTGCCGGGCTGGAGACAGGGGAACGCGAGCAGTACTTC.

The rearrangement uses TRBV18 and TRBJ2-7; D possibly corresponds to TRBD1 (6 bases). Germline V gene sequence: CDR1 KGHSH, CDR2 LQKENI. The length of the CDR3 is 15 residues. Trimming cost V 1 base and J 2 bases, with 12 bases left between them. The CDR3 loop is CASSPLRDTPYEQYF. CDR3 nucleotides: TGTGCCAGCTCACCACTCCGGGACACCCCCTACGAGCAGTACTTC.

The chain carries TRBV5-1 and TRBJ1-4; D is undetermined. Per germline, CDR1 SGHRS and CDR2 YFSETQ. This CDR3 has 14 amino acids. V was clipped by 5 bases and J by 8 bases, with 16 bases between them. CDR3 amino acids: CASSNGPRKEKLFF. CDR3 coding DNA: TGCGCCAGCAGTAACGGGCCGCGGAAAGAAAAACTGTTTTTT.